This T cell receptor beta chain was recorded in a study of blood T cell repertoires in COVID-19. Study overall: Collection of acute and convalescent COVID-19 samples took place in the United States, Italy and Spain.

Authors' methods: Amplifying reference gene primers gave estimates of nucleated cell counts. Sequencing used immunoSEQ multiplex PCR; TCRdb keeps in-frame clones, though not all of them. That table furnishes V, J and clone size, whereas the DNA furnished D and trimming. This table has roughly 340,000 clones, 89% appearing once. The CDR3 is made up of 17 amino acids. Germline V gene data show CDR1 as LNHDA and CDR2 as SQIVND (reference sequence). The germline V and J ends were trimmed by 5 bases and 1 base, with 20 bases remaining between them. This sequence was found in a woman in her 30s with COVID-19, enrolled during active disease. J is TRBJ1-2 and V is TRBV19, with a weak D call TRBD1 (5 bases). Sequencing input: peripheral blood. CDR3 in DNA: TGTGCCAGTAGTCGATTGGGGCCCGCAGGGCTTAACTATGGCTACACCTTC. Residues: CASSRLGPAGLNYGYTF.